The 24 T cell receptor beta chains reported below all come from one sample, sequenced in a study of CD8+ T cells in alopecia areata. The treatment here: oral pan-JAK inhibitor, 5-10 mg twice daily. Sequencing used cDNA as its template, made by extracting RNA and reverse transcribing it. The data were produced by immunoSEQ multiplex PCR, yet TCRdb's version contains in-frame clones alone and is incomplete. The sample lists about 160,000 clones, roughly 65% seen once, with around 0.9% in the top ten. Material: CD4+ T cells sorted from blood, obtained at week 4, from a patient treated with tofacitinib. These TCRs come from a human donor with alopecia areata.

V and J are TRBV7-9 and TRBJ1-2, with D possibly matching TRBD1 (5 bases). The CDR3 length is 16 residues. The V end lost 1 base, the J end lost 4 bases, and 16 bases lay between the germline ends. Germline assignment: CDR1 SEHNR and CDR2 FQNEAQ (reference sequence). Written as DNA, the CDR3 is TGTGCCAGCAGCTTAGATGCCAGCTCGAGGGGCTATGGCTACACCTTC. Encoded protein: CASSLDASSRGYGYTF.

The rearrangement links TRBV27 to TRBJ1-2; D unresolved. The CDR3 has 13 residues. V lost 5 bases, J lost 8 bases, and 15 bases lay in between. Germline loops: CDR1 MNHEY, CDR2 SMNVEV (reference sequence). The CDR3 here is CASSPRAGLGYTF. CDR3 bases: TGTGCCAGCAGTCCGAGAGCCGGACTCGGCTACACCTTC.

The chain links TRBV5-1 to TRBJ2-1, with a tentative D call TRBD2 (6 bases). Trimming stripped 4 bases from V and 6 bases from J, with 17 bases between. This CDR3 spans 15 amino acids. CDR1 and CDR2 from the germline V gene are SGHRS and YFSETQ. This CDR3 reads CASSPTGLGGNEQFF. The DNA of the CDR3 is TGCGCCAGCAGCCCAACAGGTTTGGGAGGCAATGAGCAGTTCTTC.

In nucleotides, the CDR3 is TGCAGCGTTGGCCTACCGAAAGGGACGGATACCGGGGAGCTGTTTTTT. Translating it yields CSVGLPKGTDTGELFF. The chain recombines TRBV29-1 with TRBJ2-2; D is possibly TRBD1 or TRBD2 (5 bases each). This CDR3 is 16 amino acids long. CDR1 and CDR2 from the germline V gene are SQVTM and ANQGSEA. V was cut by 4 bases and J by 5 bases, with 20 bases left in between.

Only a few counts were recorded for this clone. The gene calls are TRBV10-3 and TRBJ2-3, with D perhaps matching TRBD2 (5 bases). The CDR3 length is 13 residues. Germline CDR1 reads ENHRY; CDR2 reads SYGVKD. The V and J ends lost 3 bases and 6 bases respectively, with 10 bases between them. As DNA, the CDR3 is TGTGCCATCAGTGACCGGGGTTCGGATACGCAGTATTTT. This encodes CAISDRGSDTQYF.

The V gene is TRBV9, the J gene TRBJ2-5, with TRBD1 matching over 8 bases. The CDR3 loop spans 14 amino acids. Trimming took 0 bases from V and 5 from J; bases not matched to a gene: 3. From germline, CDR1 is SGDLS and CDR2 YYNGEE. The DNA for the CDR3 is TGTGCCAGCAGCGTAGCACAGGGGGGCGAGACCCAGTACTTC. This gives the protein CASSVAQGGETQYF. Drawing the rest from reference TRBV9 and TRBJ2-5, the complete variable domain is DSGVTQTPKHLITATGQRVTLRCSPRSGDLSVYWYQQSLDQGLQFLIQYYNGEERAKGNILERFSAQQFPDLHSELNLSSLELGDSALYFCASSVAQGGETQYFGPGTRLLVL.

The chain joins TRBV20-1 to TRBJ1-1, with 9 bases aligning to TRBD1. Germline V gene lookup returns CDR1 DFQATT and CDR2 SNEGSKA (reference sequence). Trimming took 6 bases from V and 4 from J; bases not matched to a gene: 0. This CDR3 is built from 11 residues. In DNA form, the CDR3 reads TGCAGTGCGACAGGGGGCACTGAAGCTTTCTTT. Its protein is CSATGGTEAFF.

This chain connects TRBV6-5 to TRBJ1-5; D unresolved. Germline V gene lookup returns CDR1 MNHEY and CDR2 SVGAGI. The CDR3 length is 13 residues. Trimming removed 6 bases at V and 7 bases at J, with 13 bases between. In DNA, the CDR3 is TGTGCCAGCAGACCCGCCCCGGGACAGCCCCAGCATTTT. Its protein product is CASRPAPGQPQHF.

This clone was recorded a few times. The gene calls are TRBV7-3 and TRBJ1-1; D unresolved. This CDR3 has 13 residues. The V gene lost 2 bases and the J gene lost 0 bases, with 4 bases spanning the gap. Germline V lookup: CDR1 SGHTA, CDR2 FQGTGA. The CDR3 spells CASSLQMNTEAFF. CDR3 DNA: TGTGCCAGCAGCTTACAAATGAACACTGAAGCTTTCTTT.

Comments on this clone: This same CDR3 is encoded by further DNA sequences in the sample. The V call is TRBV30, the J call TRBJ2-7; no clear D gene. This CDR3 contains 11 residues. Trimming took 3 bases from V and 0 from J, leaving 3 bases between them. Germline loops: CDR1 GTSNPN, CDR2 SVGIG (reference sequence). The CDR3 loop reads CAWSTSYEQYF. The CDR3 region has the DNA TGTGCCTGGAGCACCTCCTACGAGCAGTACTTC.

This chain links TRBV6-1 with TRBJ1-3; a possible D gene is TRBD1 (6 bases). Germline V CDR1 and CDR2: MNHNS, SASEGT. This CDR3 is 13 amino acids long. V was cut by 8 bases and J by 3 bases, with 11 bases left in between. DNA of the CDR3: TGTGCCAGCGGAGGGACACGTGGAAACACCATATATTTT. As protein: CASGGTRGNTIYF.

This clone has more than one count but fewer than ten. CDR3 DNA sequence: TGTGCCAGCAGTTGGAAACCTGGACTAGGGGGGGAGACCCAGTACTTC. It yields the protein CASSWKPGLGGETQYF. The V gene is TRBV27, the J gene TRBJ2-5, with D possibly being TRBD2 (7 bases). CDR1 MNHEY and CDR2 SMNVEV come from the germline V gene (reference sequence). The CDR3 totals 16 residues. V was clipped by 4 bases and J by 5 bases, with 20 bases between them.

The V and J genes are TRBV5-1 and TRBJ2-1; 7 nucleotides match TRBD2. Germline-derived CDR1 and CDR2 are SGHRS and YFSETQ. This CDR3 region has 14 residues. Unmatched junction bases numbered 6, after V lost 9 bases and J lost 0 bases. DNA of the CDR3: TGCGCCACTTCGGGGGGAGACTCCTACAATGAGCAGTTCTTC. This translates into CATSGGDSYNEQFF.

The CDR3 DNA reads TGTGCCAGCAGCGCAAGGGGGACACGCACAGATACGCAGTATTTT. Its translation is CASSARGTRTDTQYF. The chain recombines TRBV7-3 with TRBJ2-3; a possible D gene is TRBD1 (6 bases). CDR3 length equals 15 residues. The V gene's germline CDR1 is SGHTA and CDR2 FQGTGA. The germline V and J ends were trimmed by 5 bases and 1 base, with 13 bases remaining between them.

V and J are TRBV29-1 and TRBJ2-7, with 7 bases that match TRBD1. The CDR3 is made up of 12 amino acids. Trimming cost V 6 bases and J 5 bases; bases outside gene matches: 7. The germline gives CDR1 SQVTM, CDR2 ANQGSEA. CDR3 loop: CSVVGQAHEQYF. For the CDR3, the DNA is TGCAGCGTGGTAGGACAGGCCCACGAGCAGTACTTC.

DNA for the CDR3: TGTGCCTGGGATGGACAGGGAGGTGAAAAACTGTTTTTT. The encoded protein is CAWDGQGGEKLFF. This chain connects TRBV30 to TRBJ1-4, with 8 bases matching TRBD1. Germline V gene data show CDR1 as GTSNPN and CDR2 as SVGIG (reference sequence). The CDR3 totals 13 residues. V shed 5 bases and J 7 bases; nucleotides not matched to a gene: 6.

The V gene is TRBV30, the J gene TRBJ2-1, with D perhaps TRBD1 (5 bases). Germline CDR1 is GTSNPN and CDR2 is SVGIG (reference sequence). The CDR3 loop spans 12 amino acids. Deletions cut 0 bases from V and 9 bases from J, with 9 bases between. In nucleotides, the CDR3 is TGTGCCTGGAGTGTGGGGCCGCCTGAGCAGTTCTTC. Translation: CAWSVGPPEQFF.

This clone was recorded a few times. J is TRBJ1-1 and V is TRBV11-1; the D is unclear. V gave up 4 bases and J gave up 0 bases, with 18 bases separating them. Germline V lookup: CDR1 SGHAT, CDR2 FQDESV (reference sequence). The CDR3 is made up of 17 amino acids. In DNA form, the CDR3 reads TGTGCCAGCAGCTCCTTGGAGGGTATGGGAATGAACACTGAAGCTTTCTTT. This translates into CASSSLEGMGMNTEAFF.

This clone was seen only a few times. CDR3 bases: TGTGCCAGCAGTGATGTTACGGGGCCAGGGCCTGGCGAGCAGTACTTC. Protein: CASSDVTGPGPGEQYF. This chain joins TRBV2 and TRBJ2-7; D may correspond to TRBD1 or TRBD2 (5 bases each). The CDR3 runs to 16 residues. The ends were cut back, 3 bases at V and 6 bases at J, with 21 bases in the middle. Germline CDR1 SNHLY, CDR2 FYNNEI.

The rearrangement joins TRBV7-2 to TRBJ1-1; D might be TRBD1 (5 bases). The germline V gene has CDR1 SGHTA and CDR2 FQGNSA. This CDR3 contains 14 residues. V was cut by 2 bases and J by 7 bases, with 14 bases left in between. In DNA form, the CDR3 reads TGTGCCAGCAGCTTATTGGGAACAGGTTATGAAGCTTTCTTT. This translates into CASSLLGTGYEAFF. The full variable domain, completed using reference TRBV7-2 and TRBJ1-1, is GAGVSQSPSNKVTEKGKDVELRCDPISGHTALYWYRQSLGQGLEFLIYFQGNSAPDKSGLPSDRFSAERTGGSVSTLTIQRTQQEDSAVYLCASSLLGTGYEAFFGQGTRLTVV.

The chain carries TRBV30 and TRBJ2-3, with D possibly matching TRBD2 (6 bases). Trimming removed 2 bases from V and 5 bases from J, with 14 bases in between. Germline V gene data show CDR1 as GTSNPN and CDR2 as SVGIG (reference sequence). The CDR3 has 14 residues. CDR3 loop: CAWSMGVGGDTQYF. The CDR3, as DNA: TGTGCCTGGAGTATGGGAGTCGGGGGAGATACGCAGTATTTT.

This chain connects TRBV29-1 to TRBJ2-1; no clear D. CDR1 SQVTM and CDR2 ANQGSEA come from the germline V gene. This CDR3 has 10 residues. V dropped 3 bases and J dropped 13 bases, with 10 bases sitting between them. CDR3 loop: CSVDPGVQFF. The CDR3, as DNA: TGCAGCGTTGATCCTGGGGTCCAGTTCTTC.

This chain joins TRBV30 and TRBJ1-3; D gene unclear. V was shortened by 5 bases and J by 2 bases, with 4 bases between the two germline ends. The CDR3 is made up of 11 amino acids. The germline CDR1 and CDR2 sequences are GTSNPN and SVGIG (reference sequence). The CDR3 nucleotides are TGTGCCTGGCTTACTGGAAACACCATATATTTT. Translated: CAWLTGNTIYF.

The rearrangement links TRBV6-1 to TRBJ2-2; D gene unclear. The length of the CDR3 is 12 residues. Trimming took 6 bases from V and 7 from J, leaving 9 bases between them. Germline values: CDR1 MNHNS, CDR2 SASEGT. The CDR3 DNA reads as TGTGCCAGCAGCTTATATGGCGGGGAGCTGTTTTTT. Residues: CASSLYGGELFF.